Following are 32 T cell receptor beta chains from one sample sequenced in a study of blood T cells in healthy people across ages. A second PCR of roughly 7 to 11 cycles used a sample-barcoded 5' primer and a J-beta primer mix. In TCRdb, the 5' RACE reads were re-called with MiXCR into one record per CDR3 protein. The sample has 750,000 to 950,000 distinct CDR3 sequences; about 29% are singletons. These data are also associated with another study on T cells of mothers and their children.

The sequenced material came from blood. All receptors come from a woman aged 40 to 50 in good health.

The V call is TRBV4-3, the J call TRBJ2-1, with TRBD1 as a possible D gene (5 bases). Deletions cut 1 base from V and 4 bases from J, with 20 bases between. The length of the CDR3 is 18 residues. Germline loops: CDR1 LGHNA, CDR2 YSLEER. The CDR3 region is CASSQGEQALTFYNEQFF. The CDR3, as DNA: TGCGCCAGCAGCCAAGGCGAACAGGCCCTTACTTTTTACAATGAGCAGTTCTTC.

Ten or more counts support this clonotype. The J gene is TRBJ2-1, the V gene TRBV4-2, with D possibly being TRBD1 (6 bases). The CDR3 consists of 12 residues. The germline V and J ends were trimmed by 3 bases and 10 bases, with 10 bases remaining between them. Germline V gene data show CDR1 as LGHNA and CDR2 as YNFKEQ. The CDR3 DNA reads as TGTGCCAGCAGCCACGTCGGGACAGAGCAGTTCTTC. It encodes CASSHVGTEQFF.

CDR3 DNA: TGCAGTGCCCCTGAGGTTCGCTGGAGTAATGAAAAACTGTTTTTT. It encodes CSAPEVRWSNEKLFF. The rearrangement links TRBV20-1 to TRBJ1-4, with no clear D. CDR3 length: 15 amino acids. Germline V gene sequence: CDR1 DFQATT, CDR2 SNEGSKA (reference sequence). With 6 bases removed from V and 4 bases from J, the gap between germline ends came to 18 bases.

This clonotype was recorded many times. The chain carries TRBV10-3 and TRBJ1-2; D unresolved. Per germline, CDR1 ENHRY and CDR2 SYGVKD. The CDR3 has 14 amino acids. V was cut by 2 bases and J by 0 bases, with 7 bases left in between. The CDR3 nucleotides read TGTGCCATCAGTGAGGGGCCATCTAACTATGGCTACACCTTC. Protein sequence: CAISEGPSNYGYTF.

The chain carries TRBV7-8 and TRBJ2-1, with TRBD2 identical over 13 bases. V trimming: 5 bases; J trimming: 7 bases; junction bases outside the gene matches: 8. Per germline, CDR1 SGHVS and CDR2 FQNEAQ. The CDR3 sequence is 16 residues long. In nucleotides, the CDR3 is TGTGCCAGCAGCCAGCCGACTAGCGGGGGGAGAAATGAGCAGTTCTTC. Protein sequence: CASSQPTSGGRNEQFF. The variable domain in full, completed from reference TRBV7-8 and TRBJ2-1, reads GAGVSQSPRYKVAKRGQDVALRCDPISGHVSLFWYQQALGQGPEFLTYFQNEAQLDKSGLPSDRFFAERPEGSVSTLKIQRTQQEDSAVYLCASSQPTSGGRNEQFFGPGTRLTVL.

This clonotype showed up just a few times. The CDR3 is CASSQDGGNTEAFF. DNA of the CDR3: TGCGCCAGCAGCCAAGATGGAGGGAACACTGAAGCTTTCTTT. The chain uses TRBV4-3 and TRBJ1-1; no clear D gene. This CDR3 contains 14 residues. CDR1 is LGHNA and CDR2 is YSLEER in the germline V gene. V was clipped by 0 bases and J by 1 base, with 6 bases between them.

This clonotype was counted between two and nine times. CDR3 nucleotide sequence: TGTGCCAGCAATAGTGGGACTCAGGGCTATGGCTACACCTTC. This translates into CASNSGTQGYGYTF. V usage is TRBV2 and J usage is TRBJ1-2; a possible D gene is TRBD1 (5 bases). This CDR3 is built from 14 residues. Germline V gene data show CDR1 as SNHLY and CDR2 as FYNNEI. Trimming took off 7 bases at V and 4 bases at J, with 16 bases between the two ends.

This clonotype was seen at least ten times. The rearrangement uses TRBV25-1 and TRBJ1-2; no reliable D call. In germline, CDR1 is MGHDK, CDR2 SYGVNS. The CDR3 has 12 amino acids. The V and J ends lost 4 bases and 6 bases respectively, with 9 bases between them. The CDR3 DNA follows: TGTGCCAGCAGTGGAGGGTCGGATGGCTACACCTTC. It encodes CASSGGSDGYTF.

The chain combines TRBV12-3 or TRBV12-4 with TRBJ1-4, with TRBD1 as a possible D gene (5 bases). This CDR3 is built from 15 residues. Trimming pared 3 bases from V and 2 bases from J, leaving 10 bases between. As DNA, the CDR3 is TGTGCCAGCAGTTTTAAGGCAGGGACTAATGAAAAACTGTTTTTT. It codes for CASSFKAGTNEKLFF.

J is TRBJ2-7 and V is TRBV4-3; D call uncertain. The ends were cut back, 0 bases at V and 6 bases at J, with 12 bases in the middle. CDR1 LGHNA and CDR2 YSLEER come from the germline V gene. This CDR3 is built from 14 residues. The CDR3 bases are TGCGCCAGCAGCCAAGACTCGAGCCGAACCGAGCAGTACTTC. Amino acid sequence: CASSQDSSRTEQYF.

The chain recombines TRBV7-2 with TRBJ2-3; 9 bases agree with TRBD2. The CDR3 totals 15 residues. Germline V gene data show CDR1 as SGHTA and CDR2 as FQGNSA. Trimming cost V 5 bases and J 4 bases; bases outside gene matches: 7. CDR3 region: CASSVMGGGADTQYF. The CDR3 DNA is TGTGCCAGCAGCGTAATGGGCGGGGGGGCAGATACGCAGTATTTT.

This clonotype occurred many times. The genes are TRBV18 and TRBJ2-5, with D hard to call. From germline, CDR1 is KGHSH and CDR2 LQKENI. Trimming took off 1 base at V and 2 bases at J, with 5 bases between the two ends. The CDR3 sequence is 13 residues long. DNA for the CDR3: TGTGCCAGCTCACCACGGATGCAAGAGACCCAGTACTTC. Protein product: CASSPRMQETQYF.

As for this clonotype: A single base separates this from a much larger clone, so it may be a read error. The J gene is TRBJ2-3, the V gene TRBV12-3 or TRBV12-4; no clear D gene. The length of the CDR3 is 14 residues. In nucleotides, the CDR3 is TGTACCAGCATTGGGCAGCTTAGCACAGATACGCAGTATTTT. It is translated as CTSIGQLSTDTQYF.

J is TRBJ2-1 and V is TRBV28, with D possibly being TRBD2 (6 bases). The CDR3 runs to 15 residues. From germline, CDR1 is MDHEN and CDR2 SYDVKM. The germline V and J ends were trimmed by 6 bases and 1 base, with 13 bases remaining between them. CDR3 sequence: CASSLRDWSYNEQFF. In DNA form, the CDR3 reads TGTGCCAGCAGCCTCCGGGACTGGTCCTACAATGAGCAGTTCTTC.

The sample holds many counts of this clonotype. The gene calls are TRBV7-2 and TRBJ2-5, with TRBD2 matching over 13 bases. This CDR3 comprises 17 residues. Trimming took 5 bases from V and 2 from J; bases not matched to a gene: 8. Germline lookup yields CDR1 SGHTA and CDR2 FQGNSA. CDR3 nucleotides: TGTGCCAGCAGCCCTTACGGGACTAGCGGGACTCAAGAGACCCAGTACTTC. It is translated as CASSPYGTSGTQETQYF.

This clonotype showed up many times. The V gene is TRBV28, the J gene TRBJ2-7; D may be TRBD2 (6 bases). This CDR3 has 13 residues. CDR1 and CDR2 (germline): MDHEN, SYDVKM. The germline V and J ends were trimmed by 6 bases and 0 bases, with 9 bases remaining between them. In nucleotides, the CDR3 is TGTGCCAGCAGGGAGGGATCCTCCTACGAGCAGTACTTC. It yields the protein CASREGSSYEQYF.

The chain combines TRBV2 with TRBJ2-7; D remains ambiguous. The V gene lost 0 bases and the J gene lost 12 bases, with 9 bases spanning the gap. The germline CDR1 and CDR2 sequences are SNHLY and FYNNEI. The CDR3 has 11 amino acids. The chain's CDR3 is CASSEAYYSYF. In nucleotides, the CDR3 is TGTGCCAGCAGTGAAGCGTACTACTCGTACTTC.

The chain uses TRBV20-1 and TRBJ2-1, with no clear D. The DNA end lines up better with TRBJ2-7; the J call may be wrong. The germline gives CDR1 DFQATT, CDR2 SNEGSKA (reference sequence). CDR3 length: 14 amino acids. In DNA form, the CDR3 reads TGCAGTGTTAAGATCTGGAACTCCTACAATGAGCAGTACTTC. As protein: CSVKIWNSYNEQYF.

A few counts support this clonotype. This may stem from a read error, because a much larger clone lies one nucleotide away. The chain is built from TRBV10-3 and TRBJ2-5, with D perhaps matching TRBD2 (5 bases). The CDR3 loop spans 13 amino acids. Trimming took 1 base from V and 11 from J, leaving 14 bases between them. The V gene's germline CDR1 is ENHRY and CDR2 SYGVKD. CDR3 protein: CAISEYGVNEQYF. The CDR3 bases are TGTGCCATCAGTGAGTACGGGGTTAATGAGCAGTACTTC.

In this sample, this clonotype turned up many times. The chain links TRBV29-1 to TRBJ1-5; possibly TRBD1 for D (6 bases). Per germline, CDR1 SQVTM and CDR2 ANQGSEA. This CDR3 has 14 amino acids. V gave up 7 bases and J gave up 5 bases, with 18 bases separating them. The CDR3 spells CSATVTGIDQPQHF. The CDR3 DNA follows: TGCAGCGCAACCGTTACAGGGATCGATCAGCCCCAGCATTTT.

Many counts were recorded for this clonotype. V is TRBV20-1 and J is TRBJ2-7, with D uncertain. V dropped 6 bases and J dropped 0 bases, with 12 bases sitting between them. The CDR3 extends over 13 amino acids. From germline, CDR1 is DFQATT and CDR2 SNEGSKA (reference sequence). Here the CDR3 DNA reads TGCAGTGCCCCTCAACCGCCCTCCTACGAGCAGTACTTC. Encoded protein: CSAPQPPSYEQYF.

This clonotype was found many times. CDR3 region: CASSLGSNYGYTF. CDR3 DNA sequence: TGTGCCAGCAGTTTGGGGTCTAACTATGGCTACACCTTC. The chain combines TRBV27 with TRBJ1-2, with D hard to call. Trimming pared 3 bases from V and 0 bases from J, leaving 5 bases between. CDR3 length: 13 residues. Germline V gene data show CDR1 as MNHEY and CDR2 as SMNVEV (reference sequence).

This clonotype was observed a handful of times. The genes are TRBV5-1 and TRBJ2-7; D remains unclear. The CDR3 consists of 16 residues. Germline assignment: CDR1 SGHRS and CDR2 YFSETQ. V lost 0 bases, J lost 2 bases, and 15 bases lay in between. CDR3 coding DNA: TGCGCCAGCAGCTTGGGCGTAGGCTCCAAGGCCTACGAGCAGTACTTC. Translated, it gives CASSLGVGSKAYEQYF.

Ten or more counts support this clonotype. V gene TRBV28 combines with J gene TRBJ2-7; possible D gene TRBD1, 5 bases. Germline CDR1 is MDHEN and CDR2 is SYDVKM. The CDR3 loop spans 19 amino acids. Between the trimmed V and J ends, which lost 5 bases and 5 bases, there was a span of 31 bases. Here the CDR3 reads CASSDPRADRTQDWNEQYF. The CDR3 nucleotides read TGTGCCAGCAGTGACCCTAGGGCTGACAGAACCCAAGACTGGAACGAGCAGTACTTC.

The gene calls are TRBV20-1 and TRBJ1-1, with D possibly being TRBD1 (5 bases). The CDR3 contains 10 residues. Looked up from germline, CDR1 is DFQATT and CDR2 is SNEGSKA (reference sequence). Trimming pared 5 bases from V and 9 bases from J, leaving 10 bases between. CDR3 sequence reads: CSAAHRQAFF. The CDR3 DNA reads as TGCAGTGCTGCGCACAGGCAAGCTTTCTTT.

A remark on this clonotype: A read error may explain this, as a much larger clone is one base away. The genes are TRBV7-9 and TRBJ2-1, with D perhaps given as TRBD1 or TRBD2 (6 bases each). The CDR3 runs 12 residues. V gave up 3 bases and J gave up 13 bases, with 13 bases separating them. CDR1 SEHNR and CDR2 FQNEAQ come from the germline V gene (reference sequence). CDR3 sequence: CASSFRRDIQFF. CDR3 DNA sequence: TGTGCCAGCAGCTTTAGGCGGGACATTCAGTTCTTC.

There are a few counts of this clonotype. The rearrangement joins TRBV29-1 to TRBJ2-1; 7 nucleotides align to TRBD1. The CDR3 covers 15 residues. Germline values: CDR1 SQVTM, CDR2 ANQGSEA. J was trimmed by 9 bases and V by 7 bases; bases with no gene match: 18. CDR3 region: CSAFTGVSSSGEQFF. CDR3 sequence (DNA): TGCAGCGCTTTTACAGGGGTTAGTTCTTCAGGTGAGCAGTTCTTC.

For this clonotype: Given a much more abundant clone one base away, this may be a read error. The chain uses TRBV2 and TRBJ1-2; 8 nucleotides match TRBD1. V shed 6 bases, J shed 5 bases, and the junction held 8 bases outside the gene matches. This CDR3 spans 14 amino acids. The germline CDR1 and CDR2 sequences are SNHLY and FYNNEI. The CDR3 DNA sequence: TGTGCCAGCAGGGAGGCAGGGGGCCGATATGGCTACACCTTC. Translation: CASREAGGRYGYTF.

The sample holds a few counts of this clonotype. The rearrangement uses TRBV12-3 or TRBV12-4 and TRBJ1-2, with TRBD1 matching over 8 bases. This CDR3 contains 14 residues. Trimming removed 5 bases from V and 3 bases from J; junction bases left unmatched: 5. The DNA for the CDR3 is TGTGCCAGCAGTATGGACAGGGTGGACTATGGCTACACCTTC. Translated: CASSMDRVDYGYTF.

This chain joins TRBV3-1 and TRBJ2-7, with D unresolved. V lost 0 bases to trimming and J lost 1 base, with 7 bases between them. CDR3 length equals 14 residues. Germline CDR1 and CDR2: LGHDT and YNNKEL (reference sequence). CDR3 coding DNA: TGTGCCAGCAGCCAAGATAGTCTGTCCTACGAGCAGTACTTC. This gives the protein CASSQDSLSYEQYF.

This clonotype has a handful of counts. This sequence may be a read error, since a much larger clone differs from it by one base. The chain uses TRBV11-2 and TRBJ2-4; TRBD1 aligns across 12 bases. Germline CDR1 SGHAT, CDR2 FQNNGV. The CDR3 length is 18 residues. The DNA for the CDR3 is TGTGCCGGCAGCTTAGGCATAGGGACAGGGGGCTCTGTAAACATTCAGTACTTC. Translating gives CAGSLGIGTGGSVNIQYF. The variable domain in full, completed from reference TRBV11-2 and TRBJ2-4, reads EAGVAQSPRYKIIEKRQSVAFWCNPISGHATLYWYQQILGQGPKLLIQFQNNGVVDDSQLPKDRFSAERLKGVDSTLKIQPAKLEDSAVYLCAGSLGIGTGGSVNIQYFGAGTRLSVL.

This clonotype was observed many times. V usage is TRBV29-1 and J usage is TRBJ1-1; D is ambiguous. The V end lost 3 bases, the J end lost 0 bases, and 8 bases lay between the germline ends. There are 13 residues in the CDR3. The germline CDR1 and CDR2 sequences are SQVTM and ANQGSEA. The CDR3 reads CSVDTLMNTEAFF. For the CDR3, the DNA is TGCAGCGTTGATACTTTAATGAACACTGAAGCTTTCTTT.